These 18 T cell receptor beta chains were all obtained from the same sample, sequenced in a study of OX40 agonist ivuxolimab in advanced cancers. TCRdb keeps only in-frame clones here, not all; method: immunoSEQ multiplex PCR. The sample records some 100,000 clones, 75% to 95% being singletons. The material sequenced was CD4+ or CD8+ T cells sorted from blood, taken in a trial of the OX40 agonist ivuxolimab. These receptors were collected from an adult with an advanced solid tumor such as melanoma, head and neck, liver or kidney cancer.

V is TRBV5-4 and J is TRBJ2-1; TRBD2 matches 16 bases. The germline CDR1 and CDR2 sequences are SGHNT and YYREEE (reference sequence). The CDR3 sequence is 15 residues long. Germline trimming cut 4 bases from V and 12 bases from J; bases unmatched to any gene: 7. The DNA for the CDR3 is TGTGCCAGCAGCAACTCCGGGACTAGCGGGAGGGGGCAGTTCTTC. Protein product: CASSNSGTSGRGQFF.

This clone turned up a few times. J is TRBJ1-5 and V is TRBV11-3, with 9 bases identical to TRBD1. Germline V gene lookup returns CDR1 SGHNT and CDR2 YENEEA. V was clipped by 0 bases and J by 6 bases; unmatched bases: 3. The CDR3 is 15 amino acids. CDR3 loop: CASSLEGQGCQPQHF. As DNA, the CDR3 is TGTGCCAGCAGCTTAGAGGGACAGGGATGTCAGCCCCAGCATTTT.

The chain couples TRBV15 to TRBJ2-1; TRBD2 matches 14 bases. The CDR3 loop spans 15 amino acids. The germline gives CDR1 LNHNV, CDR2 YYDKDF (reference sequence). V lost 5 bases, J lost 6 bases, and 3 bases stayed unmatched. This CDR3 reads CATSSGLAGVNEQFF. In DNA form, the CDR3 reads TGTGCCACCAGCTCGGGACTAGCGGGAGTCAATGAGCAGTTCTTC.

The rearrangement links TRBV9 to TRBJ2-1; weak D call: TRBD2 (5 bases). Germline CDR1 reads SGDLS; CDR2 reads YYNGEE. Trimming cost V 0 bases and J 1 base, with 11 bases left between them. The CDR3 contains 16 residues. CDR3 loop: CASSVGADPSYNEQFF. In nucleotides, the CDR3 is TGTGCCAGCAGCGTAGGAGCGGATCCTTCCTACAATGAGCAGTTCTTC.

The rearrangement uses TRBV20-1 and TRBJ2-1; D is unclear. CDR1 and CDR2 from the germline V gene are DFQATT and SNEGSKA (reference sequence). This CDR3 comprises 11 residues. Between the trimmed V and J ends, which lost 8 bases and 9 bases, there was a span of 14 bases. CDR3 DNA sequence: TGCAGTACAAAGGAGATGGGTGAGCAGTTCTTC. This encodes CSTKEMGEQFF.

This sequence joins TRBV11-2 and TRBJ1-5; D ambiguous. CDR3 size: 18 residues. Germline assignment: CDR1 SGHAT and CDR2 FQNNGV. The germline V and J ends were trimmed by 1 base and 2 bases, with 18 bases remaining between them. The CDR3 nucleotides are TGTGCCAGCAGCTTAGGGGAGATCATGGGCCGGTGCAATCAGCCCCAGCATTTT. As protein: CASSLGEIMGRCNQPQHF.

V is TRBV4-3 and J is TRBJ2-3; tentative D call: TRBD2 (6 bases). The CDR3 totals 13 residues. CDR1 and CDR2 from the germline V gene are LGHNA and YSLEER. The V end was cut by 1 base, the J end by 7 bases, with 9 bases between. The chain's CDR3 is CASSQGRGNTQYF. CDR3 in DNA: TGCGCCAGCAGCCAAGGGCGGGGAAATACGCAGTATTTT.

The V and J genes are TRBV5-8 and TRBJ2-7; 11 nucleotides line up with TRBD2. Germline V lookup: CDR1 SGHTS, CDR2 YDEGEE. Germline trimming cut 7 bases from V and 6 bases from J; bases unmatched to any gene: 12. The CDR3 consists of 15 residues. CDR3 sequence reads: CASYFSGRAGGEQYF. DNA for the CDR3: TGTGCCAGCTACTTTAGCGGGAGGGCCGGCGGCGAGCAGTACTTC.

This chain uses TRBV2 with TRBJ2-3; possible D gene TRBD1, 6 bases. The CDR3 totals 12 residues. V lost 5 bases, J lost 5 bases, and 8 bases lay in between. Germline loops: CDR1 SNHLY, CDR2 FYNNEI. The CDR3 here is CASSPRGDTQYF. The CDR3 bases are TGTGCCAGCAGTCCCAGGGGAGATACGCAGTATTTT.

The CDR3 reads CASSALGGRVYNEQFF. Here the CDR3 DNA reads TGTGCCAGCAGCGCCCTAGGCGGGAGGGTCTACAATGAGCAGTTCTTC. V and J are TRBV9 and TRBJ2-1; 9 bases match TRBD2. This CDR3 comprises 16 residues. The J segment lost 3 bases and the V segment lost 3 bases, leaving 7 bases of the junction unmatched. Germline CDR1 is SGDLS and CDR2 is YYNGEE.

In this sample, this clone turned up once. The chain has TRBV21-1 and TRBJ2-7. TRBV21-1 is an annotated pseudogene. The CDR3 has 9 amino acids. CDR3 region: CARLDEQYF. Written as DNA, the CDR3 is TGTGCCCGCCTGGACGAGCAGTACTTC.

The chain couples TRBV2 to TRBJ2-3; 10 nucleotides align to TRBD2. Germline CDR1 SNHLY, CDR2 FYNNEI. V was clipped by 8 bases and J by 6 bases; unmatched bases: 8. The CDR3 has 14 amino acids. CDR3 DNA sequence: TGTGCCAGCCAGCTAGCGGGAGTTTATGATACGCAGTATTTT. The encoded protein is CASQLAGVYDTQYF.

The chain combines TRBV28 with TRBJ2-3, with 8 bases aligning to TRBD2. This CDR3 has 15 amino acids. V shed 6 bases and J 1 base; nucleotides not matched to a gene: 6. The germline V gene has CDR1 MDHEN and CDR2 SYDVKM. CDR3 nucleotides: TGTGCCAGCAGCTGGACGGGGGGGGGCACAGATACGCAGTATTTT. Translated: CASSWTGGGTDTQYF. Filled out from reference TRBV28 and TRBJ2-3, the complete variable domain reads DVKVTQSSRYLVKRTGEKVFLECVQDMDHENMFWYRQDPGLGLRLIYFSYDVKMKEKGDIPEGYSVSREKKERFSLILESASTNQTSMYLCASSWTGGGTDTQYFGPGTRLTVL.

The rearrangement uses TRBV7-6 and TRBJ1-3; possible D gene TRBD1, 5 bases. The CDR3 length is 18 residues. The V gene lost 2 bases and the J gene lost 0 bases, with 17 bases spanning the gap. Germline values: CDR1 SGHVS, CDR2 FNYEAQ. This CDR3 reads CASSLRALGDASGNTIYF. For the CDR3, the DNA is TGTGCCAGCAGCTTAAGGGCCCTCGGGGACGCCTCTGGAAACACCATATATTTT.

On this clone itself: One end of the junction is discordant with germline, which a read error may explain. The sample has other DNA sequences that encode this CDR3 too. The V and J genes are TRBV5-1 and TRBJ1-2; D gene ambiguous. The germline V gene encodes CDR1 SGHRS and CDR2 YFSETQ. This CDR3 comprises 15 residues. This CDR3 reads CASSLDGQWGYGYTF. In DNA, the CDR3 is TGCGCCAGTAGCTTGGATGGGCAATGGGGCTATGGCTACACCTTC.

The rearrangement joins TRBV6-1 to TRBJ1-2; 7 bases map to TRBD1. V shed 2 bases and J 0 bases; nucleotides not matched to a gene: 3. The germline V gene encodes CDR1 MNHNS and CDR2 SASEGT. The CDR3 loop spans 15 amino acids. The CDR3 bases are TGTGCCAGCAGTGAACGGGGGACAGCTAACTATGGCTACACCTTC. This codes for CASSERGTANYGYTF.

This clone was seen a single time. The J gene is TRBJ2-7, the V gene TRBV7-9; 7 bases align to TRBD1. The CDR3 runs 17 residues. Germline CDR1 reads SEHNR; CDR2 reads FQNEAQ (reference sequence). V was clipped by 7 bases and J by 2 bases; unmatched bases: 17. DNA for the CDR3: TGTGCCAGCACCGCATCTCCTCACCCGGGACAGCCCTACGAGCAGTACTTC. Residues: CASTASPHPGQPYEQYF.

The rearrangement links TRBV7-2 to TRBJ1-4; possibly TRBD1 for D (6 bases). The CDR3 is 15 residues long. CDR1 SGHTA and CDR2 FQGNSA come from the germline V gene. V shed 5 bases and J shed 5 bases, with 15 bases lying between them. The CDR3 loop is CASSLGQGYNEKLFF. DNA of the CDR3: TGTGCCAGCAGCCTCGGGCAGGGGTACAATGAAAAACTGTTTTTT.